Listed below are T cell receptor beta chains from one sample, sequenced in a study of beta chain features in type 1 diabetes. Clones were sequenced by immunoSEQ multiplex PCR, and TCRdb holds only the in-frame ones, with some missing. The sample has under 300,000 clones, 27% seen once. Source material: central memory CD4+ T cells from blood. The receptors stem from a man aged 25 to 40 in good health. The CDR3 runs from the conserved cysteine through the conserved F or W. A D gene is named only where the DNA matches it firmly. Expanded clones are given a class, and other clones once, few, many or no size at all.

D: TRBD1; size: .; V: TRBV27; J: TRBJ1-4; DNA: TGTGCCAGCAGTCTCGGACAGGGGAGGGAAAAACTGTTTTTT; CDR3: CASSLGQGREKLFF
D: .; size: .; V: TRBV7-2; J: TRBJ2-6; DNA: TGTGCCAGCAGCTTAGGCAGGTCCTCTGGGGCCAACGTCCTGACTTTC; CDR3: CASSLGRSSGANVLTF
D: .; size: many; V: TRBV14; J: TRBJ1-1; DNA: TGTGCCAGCAGCCAGTTTGGACGTGGGGAAGCTTTCTTT; CDR3: CASSQFGRGEAFF
D: .; size: .; V: TRBV6-5; J: TRBJ1-5; DNA: TGTGCCAGCAGTTATGAGGTGAATCAGCCCCAGCATTTT; CDR3: CASSYEVNQPQHF
D: TRBD2; size: few; V: TRBV6-6; J: TRBJ2-3; DNA: TGTGCCACCAAGGCTAGCGGGGATACGCAGTATTTT; CDR3: CATKASGDTQYF
D: TRBD2; size: .; V: TRBV5-4; J: TRBJ2-1; DNA: TGTGCCAGCAGCCGAAAGCTGACTAGCGGGGACAACAATGAGCAGTTCTTC; CDR3: CASSRKLTSGDNNEQFF
D: TRBD1; size: .; V: TRBV6-5; J: TRBJ2-3; DNA: TGTGCCAGCGCCGAGGGACAGGGGCTCGCAGATACGCAGTATTTT; CDR3: CASAEGQGLADTQYF
D: TRBD2; size: .; V: TRBV29-1; J: TRBJ2-3; DNA: TGCGCGATAGGACTAGCGGGATTGGATACGCAGTATTTT; CDR3: CAIGLAGLDTQYF
D: .; size: .; V: TRBV28; J: TRBJ2-7; DNA: TGTGCCAGCAGTTTTCGGGGCGAGCAGTACTTC; CDR3: CASSFRGEQYF
D: TRBD2; size: .; V: TRBV4-1; J: TRBJ2-7; DNA: TGCGCCAGCAGCCAAGGGACTAGCGTTTACGAGCAGTACTTC; CDR3: CASSQGTSVYEQYF
D: .; size: .; V: TRBV29-1; J: TRBJ2-2; DNA: TGCAGCGTTGAAGAGGGGTCGGGCACCGGGGAGCTGTTTTTT; CDR3: CSVEEGSGTGELFF
D: .; size: once; V: TRBV28; J: TRBJ1-1; DNA: TGTGCCAGCAGTGCCGGGTCCAACGGGAACACTGAAGCTTTCTTT; CDR3: CASSAGSNGNTEAFF
D: .; size: .; V: TRBV1; J: TRBJ2-2; DNA: TGCACCAGCAGCGGCCAGGACGCTAACACCGGGGAGCTGTTTTTT; CDR3: CTSSGQDANTGELFF
D: .; size: .; V: TRBV4-1; J: TRBJ2-1; DNA: TGCGCCAGCAGCCGGGGGACTCCAAATGAGCAGTTCTTC; CDR3: CASSRGTPNEQFF
D: .; size: .; V: TRBV16; J: TRBJ1-5; DNA: TGTGCCAGCAGCCAAGGTGCCGAGATAGAGCCCCAGCATTTT; CDR3: CASSQGAEIEPQHF
D: .; size: .; V: TRBV9; J: TRBJ2-2; DNA: TGTGCCAGCAGCGCTCCGAATGGGGTCGGGGAGCTGTTTTTT; CDR3: CASSAPNGVGELFF
D: TRBD1; size: .; V: TRBV6-6; J: TRBJ1-2; DNA: TGTGCCAGCAGTCTGGGACAGGGGAACTATGGCTACACCTTC; CDR3: CASSLGQGNYGYTF
D: .; size: .; V: TRBV7-2; J: TRBJ2-1; DNA: TGTGCCAGCACCGCAGGAGGTGAGCAGTTCTTC; CDR3: CASTAGGEQFF
D: .; size: few; V: TRBV29-1; J: TRBJ2-3; DNA: TGCAGCGTGGGCCGGACGGGGAGTGCGTGGTATTTT; CDR3: CSVGRTGSAWYF
D: .; size: .; V: TRBV10-3; J: TRBJ2-5; DNA: TGTGCCATCAGTGCCAGGGGAGAGACCCAGTACTTC; CDR3: CAISARGETQYF